These 27 T cell receptor beta chains were all obtained from the same sample, sequenced in a study of blood T cell repertoires in COVID-19. Data came from immunoSEQ multiplex PCR; TCRdb stores just in-frame clones and leaves some out. The sample carries some 89,000 clones, less than 85% recorded once. Sequenced: peripheral blood. The receptors were sampled from a man aged 65 to 79 with acute or convalescent COVID-19.

This chain uses TRBV27 with TRBJ2-6; unclear D gene. Per germline, CDR1 MNHEY and CDR2 SMNVEV (reference sequence). The CDR3 runs to 17 residues. V dropped 4 bases and J dropped 0 bases, with 13 bases sitting between them. The DNA of the CDR3 is TGTGCCAGCAGTTCACGTACAGCCATCTCTGGGGCCAACGTCCTGACTTTC. Residues: CASSSRTAISGANVLTF.

V and J are TRBV6-1 and TRBJ1-4; TRBD1 might be the D (5 bases). The germline V gene has CDR1 MNHNS and CDR2 SASEGT. The V and J ends lost 2 bases and 8 bases respectively, with 15 bases between them. The CDR3 loop spans 15 amino acids. CDR3 in amino acids: CASSESRGRTEKLFF. The DNA of the CDR3 is TGTGCCAGCAGTGAATCAAGGGGAAGGACGGAAAAACTGTTTTTT.

This clone was counted between two and nine times. The CDR3 coding sequence is TGTGCCATCAGTGAGTGGGGACAGGGTCAAAACATTCAGTACTTC. Its protein is CAISEWGQGQNIQYF. This chain links TRBV10-3 with TRBJ2-4; 9 nucleotides agree with TRBD1. The CDR3 runs 15 residues. Germline V gene data show CDR1 as ENHRY and CDR2 as SYGVKD. V gave up 1 base and J gave up 5 bases; unmatched junction bases: 3.

This clone was seen only a few times. This rearrangement joins TRBV6-1 to TRBJ1-4; D gene unclear. Germline V lookup: CDR1 MNHNS, CDR2 SASEGT. The CDR3 totals 15 residues. The V and J ends lost 3 bases and 5 bases respectively, with 13 bases between them. The CDR3 reads CASSESLINNEKLFF. DNA for the CDR3: TGTGCCAGCAGTGAGAGCCTTATAAACAATGAAAAACTGTTTTTT.

A word on this clone: The same CDR3 arises from other DNA sequences in this sample as well. The CDR3 reads CASSLATGLNTGELFF. The CDR3 nucleotides are TGCGCCAGCAGCTTGGCGACAGGGTTGAACACCGGGGAGCTGTTTTTT. The chain links TRBV5-1 to TRBJ2-2, with 7 bases aligning to TRBD1. The CDR3 totals 16 residues. Germline V gives CDR1 SGHRS, CDR2 YFSETQ. The ends lost 0 bases at V and 1 base at J; junction bases unmatched: 3.

The chain combines TRBV3-1 (or the pseudogene TRBV3-2) with TRBJ2-1, with D possibly matching TRBD1 (6 bases). Germline lookup yields CDR1 LGHDT and CDR2 YNNKEL (reference sequence). The length of the CDR3 is 13 residues. Between the trimmed V and J ends, which lost 3 bases and 8 bases, there was a span of 11 bases. CDR3: CASSHAQGHEQFF. Written as DNA, the CDR3 is TGTGCCAGCAGCCACGCTCAGGGGCATGAGCAGTTCTTC.

The chain carries TRBV5-4 and TRBJ2-1; 11 bases are shared with TRBD1. Trimming at V came to 4 bases and at J to 4 bases, leaving 4 bases not matched to a gene. Germline-derived CDR1 and CDR2 are SGHNT and YYREEE (reference sequence). CDR3 length: 15 amino acids. The CDR3 reads CASSIGTGGYNEQFF. For the CDR3, the DNA is TGTGCCAGCAGCATTGGGACAGGGGGTTACAATGAGCAGTTCTTC.

CDR3 region: CASSLRIVGGGPNTGELFF. CDR3 DNA: TGTGCCAGCAGCTTAAGGATTGTCGGTGGGGGCCCGAACACCGGGGAGCTGTTTTTT. V usage is TRBV7-2 and J usage is TRBJ2-2, with TRBD1 as a possible D gene (6 bases). Germline values: CDR1 SGHTA, CDR2 FQGNSA. The CDR3 runs 19 residues. V lost 2 bases, J lost 0 bases, and 19 bases lay in between.

The chain is built from TRBV9 and TRBJ2-5; 7 bases are a match to TRBD1. This CDR3 is 15 amino acids long. Germline assignment: CDR1 SGDLS and CDR2 YYNGEE. V was clipped by 3 bases and J by 5 bases; unmatched bases: 10. The CDR3, as DNA: TGTGCCAGCAGCGGCCGGGACAGCGAGGGGGAGACCCAGTACTTC. Its protein is CASSGRDSEGETQYF.

This chain links TRBV2 with TRBJ1-1; TRBD1 agrees at 10 bases. After removal of 8 bases from V and 10 bases from J, the junction contained 16 bases not matched to a gene. Germline V lookup: CDR1 SNHLY, CDR2 FYNNEI. The CDR3 is 15 residues long. CDR3 protein: CASYPGTGDLLRAFF. DNA for the CDR3: TGTGCCAGCTATCCCGGGACAGGGGACCTACTTAGAGCTTTCTTT.

The J gene is TRBJ1-2, the V gene TRBV29-1; D unclear. Germline V gene lookup returns CDR1 SQVTM and CDR2 ANQGSEA. Between the trimmed V and J ends, which lost 4 bases and 8 bases, there was a span of 17 bases. The CDR3 runs to 13 residues. The CDR3 DNA sequence: TGCAGCGTTGTACCGGGTACCCTTGCGGGCTACACCTTC. Its protein is CSVVPGTLAGYTF.

The chain uses TRBV11-2 and TRBJ2-7; D possibly corresponds to TRBD1 (5 bases). This CDR3 is 15 amino acids long. CDR1 and CDR2 (germline): SGHAT, FQNNGV. The V end lost 6 bases, the J end lost 1 base, and 16 bases lay between the germline ends. The CDR3 loop is CASSETVYPSYEQYF. The CDR3 DNA is TGTGCCAGCAGTGAGACAGTGTACCCTTCCTACGAGCAGTACTTC. Looking up the rest from reference TRBV11-2 and TRBJ2-7 gives the full variable domain: EAGVAQSPRYKIIEKRQSVAFWCNPISGHATLYWYQQILGQGPKLLIQFQNNGVVDDSQLPKDRFSAERLKGVDSTLKIQPAKLEDSAVYLCASSETVYPSYEQYFGPGTRLTVT.

The V and J genes are TRBV29-1 and TRBJ2-7, with a possible D match to TRBD2 (6 bases). CDR3 size: 12 residues. V was cut by 4 bases and J by 5 bases, with 12 bases left in between. Germline V gene data show CDR1 as SQVTM and CDR2 as ANQGSEA. This CDR3 reads CSVGEVFNEQYF. The CDR3 bases are TGCAGCGTTGGGGAGGTTTTCAACGAGCAGTACTTC.

The gene calls are TRBV6-5 and TRBJ1-6; 7 bases fit TRBD1. V shed 2 bases and J 10 bases; nucleotides not matched to a gene: 5. Germline CDR1 is MNHEY and CDR2 is SVGAGI. This CDR3 spans 14 amino acids. CDR3 coding DNA: TGTGCCAGCAGTTACCGACAGGGCGGATCACCCCTCCACTTT. Protein: CASSYRQGGSPLHF.

This rearrangement joins TRBV6-5 to TRBJ2-3; TRBD2 matches at 8 bases. This CDR3 comprises 15 residues. In germline, CDR1 is MNHEY, CDR2 SVGAGI. The ends lost 5 bases at V and 2 bases at J; junction bases unmatched: 6. The CDR3 DNA sequence: TGTGCCAGCAGTCTCCGGGAGGGATCCACAGATACGCAGTATTTT. It codes for CASSLREGSTDTQYF.

This chain joins TRBV19 and TRBJ2-6; 8 bases line up with TRBD2. Germline V gene data show CDR1 as LNHDA and CDR2 as SQIVND (reference sequence). The J segment lost 4 bases and the V segment lost 0 bases, leaving 11 bases of the junction unmatched. The CDR3 has 19 residues. The CDR3 sequence is CASSIDPREGSSGANVLTF. The CDR3 nucleotides read TGTGCCAGTAGTATAGATCCCCGGGAGGGTTCATCCGGGGCCAACGTCCTGACTTTC. Full variable domain (rest looked up from reference TRBV19 and TRBJ2-6): DGGITQSPKYLFRKEGQNVTLSCEQNLNHDAMYWYRQDPGQGLRLIYYSQIVNDFQKGDIAEGYSVSREKKESFPLTVTSAQKNPTAFYLCASSIDPREGSSGANVLTFGAGSRLTVL.

This clone appeared a single time. CDR3 region: CASTRRLNSPLHF. The CDR3, as DNA: TGTGCCAGCACGAGGAGGCTAAATTCACCCCTCCACTTT. The chain carries TRBV28 and TRBJ1-6; D gene ambiguous. With 7 bases removed from V and 7 bases from J, the gap between germline ends came to 11 bases. CDR3 length: 13 amino acids. Germline V gene sequence: CDR1 MDHEN, CDR2 SYDVKM.

There are a few counts of this clone. The V and J genes are TRBV19 and TRBJ2-2, with D uncertain. V shed 7 bases and J shed 5 bases, with 8 bases lying between them. The CDR3 is 12 residues long. Germline V gene sequence: CDR1 LNHDA, CDR2 SQIVND (reference sequence). The chain's CDR3 is CASITGTGELFF. DNA for the CDR3: TGTGCCAGTATTACCGGGACCGGGGAGCTGTTTTTT.

This clone was seen at least ten times. The V and J genes are TRBV10-2 and TRBJ2-7; possible D gene TRBD1, 6 bases. The CDR3 runs 13 residues. V was shortened by 6 bases and J by 5 bases, with 14 bases between the two germline ends. The V gene's germline CDR1 is WSHSY and CDR2 SAAADI. CDR3 sequence (DNA): TGCGCCAGCAGCGATCCTGGGACACACGAGCAGTACGTC. Translation gives CASSDPGTHEQYV.

This sequence joins TRBV7-2 and TRBJ1-3; 8 bases line up with TRBD1. The CDR3 runs 16 residues. The V gene's germline CDR1 is SGHTA and CDR2 FQGNSA. The junction had 6 bases not matched to a gene; V was cut back by 5 bases and J by 0 bases. The CDR3 sequence: CASSGQGSSSGNTIYF. The CDR3 nucleotides read TGTGCCAGCAGCGGACAGGGTTCCTCCTCTGGAAACACCATATATTTT.

This chain connects TRBV24-1 to TRBJ2-2; TRBD1 matches at 7 bases. Trimming at V came to 6 bases and at J to 6 bases, leaving 6 bases not matched to a gene. The CDR3 loop spans 14 amino acids. CDR1 and CDR2 (germline): KGHDR, SFDVKD. The CDR3, as DNA: TGTGCCACCAGTCCGGACAGGCCTCCCGGGGAGCTGTTTTTT. Its protein product is CATSPDRPPGELFF.

As regards this clone: The DNA is left out, because the CDR3 cannot be placed on it with certainty; the CDR3 is given as TCRdb lists it. V gene TRBV14 combines with J gene TRBJ2-1; the D call in the table, TRBD2, was not verified against the DNA. The CDR3 has 14 amino acids, counting both end residues. CDR1 SGHDN and CDR2 FVKESK come from the germline V gene. The chain's CDR3 is CASSQEDFGNEQFF.

This clone occurred once. This sequence joins TRBV19 and TRBJ1-4, with TRBD1 matching over 8 bases. Trimming at V came to 7 bases and at J to 4 bases, leaving 2 bases not matched to a gene. CDR1 is LNHDA and CDR2 is SQIVND in the germline V gene (reference sequence). The CDR3 has 13 residues. The CDR3 sequence: CASTDRGNEKLFF. As DNA, the CDR3 is TGTGCCAGTACCGACAGGGGTAATGAAAAACTGTTTTTT.

The chain has TRBV28 and TRBJ1-2; 11 positions agree with TRBD1. The length of the CDR3 is 16 residues. The ends lost 4 bases at V and 3 bases at J; junction bases unmatched: 7. Germline V lookup: CDR1 MDHEN, CDR2 SYDVKM. CDR3 in DNA: TGTGCCAGCAGTTCCGTCCGGGACAGGGGGGACTATGGCTACACCTTC. It specifies CASSSVRDRGDYGYTF.

The V call is TRBV7-2, the J call TRBJ1-2; D not certain. The CDR3 loop spans 13 amino acids. Deletions cut 6 bases from V and 4 bases from J, with 12 bases between. CDR1 and CDR2 from the germline V gene are SGHTA and FQGNSA. The CDR3, as DNA: TGTGCCAGCAGGAGGGAAGCCATCTATGGCTACACCTTC. It yields the protein CASRREAIYGYTF.

As regards this clone: A junction boundary mismatches the germline segment, possibly from a read error. The chain links TRBV2 to TRBJ2-3; TRBD2 matches 13 bases. CDR3 length: 16 amino acids. Looked up from germline, CDR1 is SNHLY and CDR2 is FYNNEI. CDR3 in DNA: TGTGCCCGCAGCGGACTAGCGGGAGTAGGCACAGATACGCAGTATTTT. Protein sequence: CARSGLAGVGTDTQYF. The full variable domain, completed using reference TRBV2 and TRBJ2-3, is EPEVTQTPSHQVTQMGQEVILRCVPISNHLYFYWYRQILGQKVEFLVSFYNNEISEKSEIFDDQFSVERPDGSNFTLKIRSTKLEDSAMYFCARSGLAGVGTDTQYFGPGTRLTVL.

This clone was seen only once. This chain connects TRBV4-1 to TRBJ1-1; no definite D call. From germline, CDR1 is MGHRA and CDR2 YSYEKL. V dropped 1 base and J dropped 4 bases, with 13 bases sitting between them. The CDR3 is made up of 15 amino acids. The CDR3 spells CASSQGRDFSTEAFF. CDR3 nucleotides: TGCGCCAGCAGCCAAGGGAGGGATTTTAGCACTGAAGCTTTCTTT.